The 29 T cell receptor beta chains reported below all come from one sample, sequenced in a study of tumor-infiltrating lymphocytes in primary liver carcinoma. Germline DNA was also extracted, while the blood RNA originated from unsorted whole blood. With roughly 540 ng total RNA as template and a constant-region primer, TCR beta cDNA was made. Amplification in three nested multiplex PCR rounds with slightly modified ARM-PCR gave rise to TCR beta libraries. For 10 cycles apiece, the opening two PCR rounds ran with TRBV1-TRBV30 forward primers and a C-beta reverse primer. MiXCR, applied by TCRdb to the multiplex PCR reads, yields one record per CDR3 protein. This table has some 180,000 distinct CDR3 sequences, 60% appearing once. The sample comprised peripheral blood. All receptors come from a man in his forties or fifties with primary liver carcinoma and hepatitis B virus infection.

V usage is TRBV7-8 and J usage is TRBJ2-5, with D unresolved. Germline-derived CDR1 and CDR2 are SGHVS and FQNEAQ. Trimming cost V 4 bases and J 2 bases, with 5 bases left between them. The CDR3 has 12 amino acids. The CDR3 nucleotides read TGTGCCAGCAGCTCACCTCAAGAGACCCAGTACTTC. The encoded protein is CASSSPQETQYF.

This clonotype was detected a few times. This rearrangement joins TRBV6-1 to TRBJ1-3; D is possibly TRBD1 (5 bases). The V gene lost 5 bases and the J gene lost 2 bases, with 10 bases spanning the gap. Germline V gives CDR1 MNHNS, CDR2 SASEGT. The CDR3 extends over 14 amino acids. This CDR3 reads CASSHRDAGNTIYF. The CDR3 DNA sequence: TGTGCCAGCAGTCACCGGGACGCTGGAAACACCATATATTTT.

As to this clonotype: With a much larger clone just one base away, this may be a read error. The chain links TRBV11-2 to TRBJ2-2, with 12 positions matching TRBD2. Germline V gene lookup returns CDR1 SGHAT and CDR2 FQNNGV. Unmatched junction bases numbered 8, after V lost 2 bases and J lost 7 bases. The length of the CDR3 is 17 residues. The CDR3: CASSLLAGGPGIGELFF. The CDR3 DNA is TGTGCCAGCAGCTTACTAGCGGGAGGGCCTGGCATCGGGGAGCTGTTTTTT.

In regard to this clonotype: One end of the junction does not line up with germline, which may come from a read error. CDR3 DNA: TGTGCCAGCAGCTTTACAGGGTCGCATGAGCAGTTTTTC. It specifies CASSFTGSHEQFF. The rearrangement joins TRBV11-3 to TRBJ2-1; weak D call: TRBD1 (6 bases). Per germline, CDR1 SGHNT and CDR2 YENEEA. The CDR3 has 13 amino acids.

As concerns this clonotype: One end of the junction varies from germline; a read error may be responsible. The J gene is TRBJ2-7, the V gene TRBV12-3 or TRBV12-4; 14 nucleotides align to TRBD2. This CDR3 is 15 amino acids long. DNA for the CDR3: TGTGCCAGCAGCCTTGGGACTAGCGGGAGTTTGGAGCAGCACTTC. It specifies CASSLGTSGSLEQHF.

This clonotype was recorded at least ten times. The chain carries TRBV28 and TRBJ1-5; TRBD1 aligns across 9 bases. The V segment lost 2 bases and the J segment 6 bases; nucleotides outside the gene matches: 5. Germline V lookup: CDR1 MDHEN, CDR2 SYDVKM. The CDR3 covers 15 residues. In DNA, the CDR3 is TGTGCCAGCAGTTTACGGTACAGGGGGCTTCAGCCCCAGCATTTT. Protein product: CASSLRYRGLQPQHF.

The chain uses TRBV6-1 and TRBJ2-2; 13 bases line up with TRBD2. Germline V gene data show CDR1 as MNHNS and CDR2 as SASEGT. V trimming: 1 base; J trimming: 4 bases; junction bases outside the gene matches: 6. CDR3 length equals 18 residues. The CDR3 nucleotides read TGTGCCAGCAGTGAAGTGGGACTAGCGGGGAGCAGCACCGGGGAGCTGTTTTTT. Amino acids: CASSEVGLAGSSTGELFF.

The genes are TRBV12-3 or TRBV12-4 and TRBJ2-4; D gene unclear. V lost 7 bases and J 0 bases, leaving 10 bases between the germline ends. This CDR3 has 14 amino acids. CDR3 loop: CASMVEIAKNIQYF. The CDR3 DNA is TGTGCCAGCATGGTCGAAATAGCCAAAAACATTCAGTACTTC.

Concerning this clonotype itself: A much larger clone differs by one base, so this may be a read error. Likely a read error: the CDR3 ends without its conserved phenylalanine or tryptophan. The CDR3 reads CASSPTGGLNSPLHS. CDR3 nucleotides: TGTGCCAGCAGCCCGACAGGGGGCTTGAATTCACCCCTCCACTCT. The chain carries TRBV11-1 and TRBJ1-6; the match to TRBD1 covers 10 bases. The V gene end was trimmed by 5 bases and the J gene end by 7 bases; junction bases not matched to a gene: 5. CDR1 is SGHAT, CDR2 FQDESV, per germline (reference sequence). The CDR3 totals 15 residues.

Worth noting for this clonotype: Germline is not matched at one junction end, which may reflect a read error. The chain is built from TRBV11-2 and TRBJ2-6; TRBD1 matches 8 bases. The V gene's germline CDR1 is SGHAT and CDR2 FQNNGV. The CDR3 loop spans 18 amino acids. The CDR3 loop is CASSRRTGFASGANVLTF. CDR3 nucleotides: TGTGCAAGCAGCCGACGGACAGGGTTTGCGTCTGGGGCCAACGTCCTGACTTTC.

The chain couples TRBV6-6 to TRBJ2-1, with 11 bases matching TRBD2. This CDR3 contains 16 residues. Germline V gene lookup returns CDR1 MNHNY and CDR2 SVGAGI (reference sequence). Trimming at V came to 7 bases and at J to 7 bases, leaving 12 bases not matched to a gene. CDR3 in DNA: TGTGCCAGCACCTCCGGTCTAGCGGGAGGAGGGAATGAGCAGTTCTTC. It translates to CASTSGLAGGGNEQFF.

As for this clonotype: The junction shows a germline mismatch at one end, possibly a read error. This rearrangement joins TRBV29-1 to TRBJ2-3, with D perhaps assigned TRBD1 or TRBD2 (5 bases each). CDR1 is SQVTM, CDR2 ANQGSEA, per germline. This CDR3 is 14 amino acids long. The CDR3 here is CIVDRDPSTDTQYF. As DNA, the CDR3 is TGCATCGTTGACCGGGACCCGAGCACAGATACGCAGTATTTT.

V is TRBV6-6 and J is TRBJ2-7; D possibly corresponds to TRBD2 (6 bases). There are 16 residues in the CDR3. The germline V gene encodes CDR1 MNHNY and CDR2 SVGAGI (reference sequence). V shed 4 bases and J shed 3 bases, with 19 bases lying between them. The CDR3 loop is CASSCSEGLTGYEQYF. The CDR3 DNA follows: TGTGCCAGCAGTTGCTCGGAGGGCTTAACGGGCTACGAGCAGTACTTC.

The CDR3 is CASSLGSAPGAGSAYEQYF. DNA for the CDR3: TGTGCCAGCAGTTTAGGTAGTGCCCCCGGGGCGGGCTCAGCCTACGAGCAGTACTTC. The chain has TRBV12-3 or TRBV12-4 and TRBJ2-7; D may match TRBD1 or TRBD2 (5 bases each). Trimming took off 1 base at V and 2 bases at J, with 24 bases between the two ends. The CDR3 has 19 amino acids.

This clonotype showed up just a few times. The V call is TRBV4-1, the J call TRBJ1-4; D is uncertain. CDR1 is MGHRA and CDR2 is YSYEKL in the germline V gene. V lost 0 bases and J lost 3, with 11 bases in between. CDR3 size: 16 residues. The CDR3 spells CASSQDLAAPNEKLFF. DNA for the CDR3: TGCGCCAGCAGCCAAGATCTAGCAGCGCCTAATGAAAAACTGTTTTTT.

The J gene is TRBJ2-3, the V gene TRBV5-1, with no clear D. The CDR3 consists of 15 residues. Germline CDR1 SGHRS, CDR2 YFSETQ. V was shortened by 4 bases and J by 4 bases, with 16 bases between the two germline ends. DNA for the CDR3: TGCGCCAGCAGCCAAGATCCAGACCTCCCAGATACGCAGTATTTT. Protein: CASSQDPDLPDTQYF. Together with reference TRBV5-1 and TRBJ2-3, the CDR3 gives the full variable domain: KAGVTQTPRYLIKTRGQQVTLSCSPISGHRSVSWYQQTPGQGLQFLFEYFSETQRNKGNFPGRFSGRQFSNSRSEMNVSTLELGDSALYLCASSQDPDLPDTQYFGPGTRLTVL.

Details on this clonotype: Without the conserved terminal phenylalanine or tryptophan, this CDR3 likely stems from a read error. The chain combines TRBV11-2 with TRBJ1-6; 8 bases map to TRBD1. The CDR3 consists of 14 residues. The germline CDR1 and CDR2 sequences are SGHAT and FQNNGV. CDR3 sequence reads: CARSLQGGNSPLHL. The CDR3 nucleotides read TGTGCCAGGAGCTTACAGGGGGGGAATTCACCCCTCCACCTT.

Regarding this clonotype: A single base separates this from a much larger clone, so it may be a read error. This chain connects TRBV11-2 to TRBJ2-5; 8 bases match TRBD1. Germline V gene lookup returns CDR1 SGHAT and CDR2 FQNNGV. This CDR3 comprises 15 residues. With V trimmed by 1 base and J by 8 bases, 9 bases remained unmatched. The CDR3 loop reads CASSLGQGLPDTQYF. CDR3 nucleotides: TGTGCCAGCAGCTTAGGACAGGGGTTACCAGATACCCAGTACTTC.

As regards this clonotype: At one end, the junction sequence differs from germline, possibly due to a read error. The chain joins TRBV24-1 to TRBJ1-2; D not resolved. CDR3 length equals 15 residues. Germline V CDR1 and CDR2: KGHDR, SFDVKD. CDR3 nucleotide sequence: TGTGCCACCAGTGACCCTACACATACTAACTATAGCTACACCTTC. This sequence encodes CATSDPTHTNYSYTF.

The table lists this clonotype with many counts. The chain links TRBV11-2 to TRBJ1-2, with D maybe TRBD1 (5 bases). The V and J ends lost 8 bases and 0 bases respectively, with 16 bases between them. Germline V gives CDR1 SGHAT, CDR2 FQNNGV. The CDR3 has 15 amino acids. The CDR3 DNA follows: TGTGCCAGCGTCTCTCGTGGGGCAGCTAACTATGGCTACACCTTC. Translating it yields CASVSRGAANYGYTF.

The sample holds a few counts of this clonotype. V and J are TRBV29-1 and TRBJ1-1, with D hard to call. Trimming took off 4 bases at V and 2 bases at J, with 5 bases between the two ends. Germline V CDR1 and CDR2: SQVTM, ANQGSEA. The CDR3 loop spans 11 amino acids. This CDR3 is CSVGANTEAFF. CDR3 nucleotide sequence: TGCAGCGTTGGGGCCAACACTGAAGCTTTCTTT.

The V and J genes are TRBV11-2 and TRBJ2-1, with 12 nucleotides matching TRBD2. Germline V lookup: CDR1 SGHAT, CDR2 FQNNGV. This CDR3 comprises 18 residues. V lost 7 bases, J lost 9 bases, and 19 bases stayed unmatched. The CDR3 DNA follows: TGTGCCAGCACTCCCGGGACAGGGAGACTAGCGGGAGAAATTGAGCAGTTCTTC. It specifies CASTPGTGRLAGEIEQFF.

The genes are TRBV29-1 and TRBJ2-1; tentative D call: TRBD2 (5 bases). The CDR3 contains 12 residues. Germline lookup yields CDR1 SQVTM and CDR2 ANQGSEA. Trimming pared 0 bases from V and 10 bases from J, leaving 10 bases between. The CDR3 region is CSVEDAGSEQFF. The DNA of the CDR3 is TGCAGCGTTGAAGATGCGGGCAGCGAGCAGTTCTTC.

Remarks on this clonotype: At one end the junction does not follow the germline gene, possibly because of a read error. The V gene is TRBV10-2, the J gene TRBJ2-2; 9 nucleotides align to TRBD2. Germline V gene sequence: CDR1 WSHSY, CDR2 SAAADI. The CDR3 runs to 14 residues. The CDR3 DNA reads as TGCGCCAGCACTGGCGGGAGGGATACCGTGGAGCTGTTTTTT. Its protein is CASTGGRDTVELFF.

A note on this clonotype: Given a much more abundant clone one base away, this may be a read error. V gene TRBV29-1 combines with J gene TRBJ2-1; 11 bases are shared with TRBD2. Germline CDR1 SQVTM, CDR2 ANQGSEA. The CDR3 consists of 14 residues. CDR3 DNA: TGCAGCGGAGATAGCGGGAGGGCCCTCAATGAGCAGTCCTTC. Translated, it gives CSGDSGRALNEQSF.

This chain joins TRBV28 and TRBJ2-7; tentatively, D is TRBD1 or TRBD2 (5 bases each). The CDR3 covers 14 residues. CDR1 is MDHEN and CDR2 is SYDVKM in the germline V gene. V lost 7 bases and J lost 3, with 16 bases in between. The CDR3 loop is CASTIRDPYYEQYF. The CDR3 coding sequence is TGTGCCAGCACCATCCGGGACCCATACTACGAGCAGTACTTC. Based on the CDR3 plus reference TRBV28 and TRBJ2-7, the full variable domain is DVKVTQSSRYLVKRTGEKVFLECVQDMDHENMFWYRQDPGLGLRLIYFSYDVKMKEKGDIPEGYSVSREKKERFSLILESASTNQTSMYLCASTIRDPYYEQYFGPGTRLTVT.

This rearrangement joins TRBV10-3 to TRBJ2-1, with D possibly matching TRBD1 (7 bases). V lost 4 bases and J lost 7, with 14 bases in between. Germline V gene lookup returns CDR1 ENHRY and CDR2 SYGVKD. This CDR3 comprises 14 residues. CDR3 region: CAISGDREVNEQFF. The CDR3 bases are TGTGCCATCAGTGGAGACAGGGAGGTGAATGAGCAGTTCTTC.

V usage is TRBV12-3 or TRBV12-4 and J usage is TRBJ2-1; a possible D gene is TRBD1 (6 bases). The V and J ends lost 6 bases and 2 bases respectively, with 17 bases between them. The CDR3 sequence is 16 residues long. The CDR3 region has the DNA TGTGCCAGCAGCCTTCCCTCGACAGGCCCCTACAATGAGCAGTTCTTC. Translating gives CASSLPSTGPYNEQFF.

V usage is TRBV6-2 or TRBV6-3 and J usage is TRBJ2-7; TRBD2 might be the D (6 bases). There are 14 residues in the CDR3. Germline lookup yields CDR1 MNHEY and CDR2 SVGEGT. V lost 9 bases to trimming and J lost 4 bases, with 19 bases between them. This CDR3 reads CARGRTGVFYEQYF. Here the CDR3 DNA reads TGTGCCAGAGGGCGAACGGGAGTATTTTACGAGCAGTACTTC.